The clone carrying this TCR beta chain came up many times. Time point given: newly diagnosed GD, antithyroid drugs for less than 3 months. Preparation of the TCR library used RNA extracted from PBMCs. In each case, Graves' disease was diagnosed per American Thyroid Association guidelines. The patient group derived from an endocrinology department in Xi'an, China. This sample is part of a study of regulatory T cells in long-lasting Graves disease. Building the TCR beta libraries relied on iRepertoire HTBI primers, and CDR3 regions underwent Arm-PCR. TCRdb fed the multiplex PCR reads into MiXCR, producing one record per CDR3 protein. Among approximately 400,000 distinct CDR3 sequences listed, about 15% were seen once. The same sample was also studied in work on T cells in Graves' hyperthyroidism and ophthalmopathy. That work contributes: Diagnosis of hyperthyroidism was new in patients aged 18 to 65, and its duration was under 2 months.

The input for sequencing was peripheral blood mononuclear cells (PBMCs), taken at new diagnosis, from a patient treated with antithyroid drugs. This receptor was identified in a woman aged 40 to 49 with Graves disease.

DNA of the CDR3: TGTGCCAGCAGCCCTGGGACAGGGCTTGGGATCGAAAAACTGTTTTTT. As protein: CASSPGTGLGIEKLFF. The rearrangement joins TRBV7-6 to TRBJ1-4; TRBD1 matches at 9 bases. CDR3 length: 16 amino acids. V lost 5 bases, J lost 8 bases, and 12 bases stayed unmatched. Germline V gives CDR1 SGHVS, CDR2 FNYEAQ.